The rows below give T cell receptor beta chains drawn from one sample of a study of T cell responses to AZD1222 COVID-19 vaccine. The method was immunoSEQ multiplex PCR; TCRdb's version includes in-frame clones alone and lacks a portion of them. Seen here are about 140,000 clones, approximately 90% observed once, and the top ten hold just over 5.5%. The sample was peripheral blood, taken on day 0 of AZD1222 vaccination. The receptors stem from an adult in good health. The CDR3 runs from the conserved cysteine through the conserved F or W. Fields, in order: CDR3 DNA, CDR3 protein, V gene, clone size, D gene, J gene. A D gene is named only where the DNA matches it firmly. Size is stated for part of the rows, as once, few or many counts, or as a class when the clone is expanded.

DNA: TGTGCCAGCAGCTTAGAACTAGCGGGAGTCAATGAGCAGTTCTTC
CDR3: CASSLELAGVNEQFF
V: TRBV11-3
size: NA
D: TRBD2
J: TRBJ2-1

DNA: TGTGCCTGGGGAATCCCCTACGAGCAGTACTTC
CDR3: CAWGIPYEQYF
V: TRBV28
size: NA
D: NA
J: TRBJ2-7

DNA: TGTGCCAGCAGCCCCGCGGGCGGGAGCTCCTACGAGCAGTACTTC
CDR3: CASSPAGGSSYEQYF
V: TRBV7-9
size: once
D: TRBD2
J: TRBJ2-7

DNA: TGTGCCAGTAGAGCTGGGACAGGGGGGAAGATGAGCAATCAGCCCCAGCATTTT
CDR3: CASRAGTGGKMSNQPQHF
V: TRBV19
size: NA
D: TRBD1
J: TRBJ1-5

DNA: TGTGCCAGTGGGGGCCGCGAGGAAGGCTACACCTTC
CDR3: CASGGREEGYTF
V: TRBV19
size: NA
D: NA
J: TRBJ1-2

DNA: TGTGCCAGCAGCCCCCCGGGGGGGCCTGGCTACACCTTC
CDR3: CASSPPGGPGYTF
V: TRBV7-9
size: NA
D: NA
J: TRBJ1-2

DNA: TGTGCCATCAGGGAGTGGGACACTGAAGCTTTCTTT
CDR3: CAIREWDTEAFF
V: TRBV10-3
size: once
D: NA
J: TRBJ1-1

DNA: TGTGCCACCAGCAGAGATCCCCAGGTTGAGCAGTACTTC
CDR3: CATSRDPQVEQYF
V: TRBV15
size: NA
D: NA
J: TRBJ2-7

DNA: TGTGCCAGCAGTTACTCATTGCGGGCGGATGGTGGCTACACCTTC
CDR3: CASSYSLRADGGYTF
V: TRBV6-6
size: NA
D: NA
J: TRBJ1-2

DNA: TGCAGCGCAGCCCCCAGGGGGCGAAACACTGAAGCTTTCTTT
CDR3: CSAAPRGRNTEAFF
V: TRBV29-1
size: NA
D: TRBD1
J: TRBJ1-1

DNA: TGTGCCAGCAGCACCCGGACAGGGACTTCGTACGAGCAGTACTTC
CDR3: CASSTRTGTSYEQYF
V: TRBV6-5
size: NA
D: TRBD1
J: TRBJ2-7

DNA: TGCGCCAGCAGCCAAGAAGGCAGGGGGAATGAAAAACTGTTTTTT
CDR3: CASSQEGRGNEKLFF
V: TRBV4-3
size: NA
D: TRBD1
J: TRBJ1-4

DNA: TGTGCCAGCAGTCTAGCGGGAGGGGGGACCCAGTACTTC
CDR3: CASSLAGGGTQYF
V: TRBV6-2/TRBV6-3
size: NA
D: TRBD2
J: TRBJ2-5

DNA: TGTGCCAGCAGTGGAGCCGGGGGCATTTTTGGCAATCAGCCCCAGCATTTT
CDR3: CASSGAGGIFGNQPQHF
V: TRBV6-1
size: NA
D: NA
J: TRBJ1-5

DNA: TGTGCCAGCGACCCTGAGGGAGCAACTAATGAAAAACTGTTTTTT
CDR3: CASDPEGATNEKLFF
V: TRBV2
size: NA
D: NA
J: TRBJ1-4

DNA: TGTGCCAGCCACACCATGGGGGTGTCTGGGGCCAACGTCCTGACTTTC
CDR3: CASHTMGVSGANVLTF
V: TRBV28
size: NA
D: NA
J: TRBJ2-6

DNA: TGTGCCAGCAGCCCAGAGGCGGGCCCCACCGAGCAGTACTTC
CDR3: CASSPEAGPTEQYF
V: TRBV3-1/TRBV3-2
size: NA
D: NA
J: TRBJ2-7

DNA: TGCAGCGTACTGGGCCTGGGGGGACACGAGCAGTACTTC
CDR3: CSVLGLGGHEQYF
V: TRBV29-1
size: NA
D: NA
J: TRBJ2-7

DNA: TGCGCCAGCAGCTTGTATGGGACAAACACTGAAGCTTTCTTT
CDR3: CASSLYGTNTEAFF
V: TRBV5-1
size: NA
D: NA
J: TRBJ1-1

DNA: TGTGCCAGCAGCTTGGCCGGAGGGGTAAGGAACACTGAAGCTTTCTTT
CDR3: CASSLAGGVRNTEAFF
V: TRBV7-9
size: NA
D: NA
J: TRBJ1-1

DNA: TGTGCCAGTGGGTTATGGGGCTATTCGGGGGAAAAACTGTTTTTT
CDR3: CASGLWGYSGEKLFF
V: TRBV27
size: NA
D: NA
J: TRBJ1-4

DNA: TGTGCCATCAGTGAGAATGGACAGTATGGCTACACCTTC
CDR3: CAISENGQYGYTF
V: TRBV10-3
size: NA
D: NA
J: TRBJ1-2

DNA: TGTGCCAGCAGTGTCCCCACAGAGAACTACAATGAGCAGTTCTTC
CDR3: CASSVPTENYNEQFF
V: TRBV2
size: NA
D: NA
J: TRBJ2-1

DNA: TGTGCCAGCAGCTATCCGGGACAGGGCTACGAGCAGTACTTC
CDR3: CASSYPGQGYEQYF
V: TRBV7-2
size: NA
D: TRBD1
J: TRBJ2-7

DNA: TGTGCCAGCAGCCCCGGGGGACTAGTCGTCAATGAGCAGTTCTTC
CDR3: CASSPGGLVVNEQFF
V: TRBV11-3
size: NA
D: TRBD2
J: TRBJ2-1

DNA: TGTGCCAGCAGCTTGGTAGGCGGGAGTCTGGGCGGGGAGCTGTTTTTT
CDR3: CASSLVGGSLGGELFF
V: TRBV5-4
size: NA
D: TRBD2
J: TRBJ2-2

DNA: TGTGCCAGCAGTACAGGGACAGTTAGCACAGATACGCAGTATTTT
CDR3: CASSTGTVSTDTQYF
V: TRBV6-4
size: NA
D: TRBD1
J: TRBJ2-3

DNA: TGTGCCTGGAGCCGAACAGGAAACAATGAGCAGTTCTTC
CDR3: CAWSRTGNNEQFF
V: TRBV30
size: NA
D: NA
J: TRBJ2-1

DNA: TGTGCCAGCAGCTACGGGACAGGGTCAACCCTCCACTTT
CDR3: CASSYGTGSTLHF
V: TRBV7-2
size: NA
D: TRBD1
J: TRBJ1-6

DNA: TGTGCCACCAGCAGGGACGGGTTTGGCTACACCTTC
CDR3: CATSRDGFGYTF
V: TRBV15
size: NA
D: NA
J: TRBJ1-2

DNA: TGTGCCAGCAGTGAACAACTAGCGGGAGGGCTCTACGAGCAGTACTTC
CDR3: CASSEQLAGGLYEQYF
V: TRBV6-1
size: NA
D: TRBD2
J: TRBJ2-7

DNA: TGTGCTAGCAGCTTAGGCGGACTGGCGGGAGGAGGGCCCTCGGAGACCCAGTACTTC
CDR3: CASSLGGLAGGGPSETQYF
V: TRBV7-7
size: once
D: TRBD2
J: TRBJ2-5

DNA: TGTGCCAGCAGTCCGGGACAGGAGTCTTACGAGCAGTACTTC
CDR3: CASSPGQESYEQYF
V: TRBV2
size: NA
D: TRBD1
J: TRBJ2-7

DNA: TGTGCCAGCTCACCGAGCACCGGGACAGGTGGCGGCTACACCTTC
CDR3: CASSPSTGTGGGYTF
V: TRBV18
size: NA
D: TRBD1
J: TRBJ1-2

DNA: TGTGCCAGCAGTTACCAGGGAAGGAGTGGAAACACCATATATTTT
CDR3: CASSYQGRSGNTIYF
V: TRBV6-6
size: NA
D: NA
J: TRBJ1-3

DNA: TGTATGGCGGCCTCGAACAATGAGCAGTTCTTC
CDR3: CMAASNNEQFF
V: TRBV27
size: once
D: NA
J: TRBJ2-1

DNA: TGTGCCAGCAGTTACCACCCGACAGGGTCTAGCAATCAGCCCCAGCATTTT
CDR3: CASSYHPTGSSNQPQHF
V: TRBV6-2/TRBV6-3
size: medium-sized
D: TRBD1
J: TRBJ1-5

DNA: TGCGCCAGCAGCCAAGACTCAGGGGGCAGGGATTCACCCCTCCACTTT
CDR3: CASSQDSGGRDSPLHF
V: TRBV4-3
size: NA
D: TRBD1
J: TRBJ1-6

DNA: TGCGCCAGCAGCCAAGATGTGCTCGGGGAGGTGACTGAAGCTTTCTTT
CDR3: CASSQDVLGEVTEAFF
V: TRBV4-3
size: NA
D: NA
J: TRBJ1-1

DNA: TGTGCCAGCAGCTACCTTACAGGTTATGGCTACACCTTC
CDR3: CASSYLTGYGYTF
V: TRBV28
size: NA
D: NA
J: TRBJ1-2

DNA: TGTGCCAGTCGGACAGGGGCTAACTATGGCTACACCTTC
CDR3: CASRTGANYGYTF
V: TRBV19
size: NA
D: TRBD1
J: TRBJ1-2

DNA: TGTGCCAGTAGTATAGTAAGGGACAGGGTAGGTAATCAGCCCCAGCATTTT
CDR3: CASSIVRDRVGNQPQHF
V: TRBV19
size: NA
D: TRBD1
J: TRBJ1-5

DNA: TGTGCCAGCAGTTTAGGTGGGGCCAACGTCCTGACTTTC
CDR3: CASSLGGANVLTF
V: TRBV27
size: NA
D: NA
J: TRBJ2-6

DNA: TGTGCCAGCAGCCCGGTGGGTTGGGAAAACACCATATATTTT
CDR3: CASSPVGWENTIYF
V: TRBV7-2
size: NA
D: NA
J: TRBJ1-3

DNA: TGTGCCTGGAGTGTAGCCCTCGGAGCTTCCGAGCAGTACTTC
CDR3: CAWSVALGASEQYF
V: TRBV30
size: NA
D: NA
J: TRBJ2-7

DNA: TGTGCCTGGAGCCAAGCGGGAGGACCTAACATTCAGTACTTC
CDR3: CAWSQAGGPNIQYF
V: TRBV30
size: NA
D: TRBD2
J: TRBJ2-4

DNA: TGTGCCAGCAGCGCACGCGAGGGACTAGCGGGAGGAACCTACTACGAGCAGTACTTC
CDR3: CASSAREGLAGGTYYEQYF
V: TRBV9
size: NA
D: TRBD2
J: TRBJ2-7

DNA: TGTGCCAGCAGTGTGGCGGATGCCTCTGGACAGCCCCAGCATTTT
CDR3: CASSVADASGQPQHF
V: TRBV2
size: NA
D: NA
J: TRBJ1-5

DNA: TGTGCCAGCAGTCCCCTAACGGGAGGGGGCAATGAGCAGTTCTTC
CDR3: CASSPLTGGGNEQFF
V: TRBV6-5
size: NA
D: TRBD2
J: TRBJ2-1

DNA: TGTGCCAGCACTTCCCCCCACTACGAGCAGTACTTC
CDR3: CASTSPHYEQYF
V: TRBV27
size: few
D: NA
J: TRBJ2-7

DNA: TGTGCCACCAGCAGACCATCTCCCGACAGCCGCCCGTACGAGCAGTACTTC
CDR3: CATSRPSPDSRPYEQYF
V: TRBV15
size: NA
D: NA
J: TRBJ2-7

DNA: TGTGCCAGCAGTTTCGGCAACACTGAAGCTTTCTTT
CDR3: CASSFGNTEAFF
V: TRBV28
size: NA
D: NA
J: TRBJ1-1

DNA: TGTGCCTGGCGATACAGGGGAGGCTACACCTTC
CDR3: CAWRYRGGYTF
V: TRBV30
size: NA
D: TRBD1
J: TRBJ1-2